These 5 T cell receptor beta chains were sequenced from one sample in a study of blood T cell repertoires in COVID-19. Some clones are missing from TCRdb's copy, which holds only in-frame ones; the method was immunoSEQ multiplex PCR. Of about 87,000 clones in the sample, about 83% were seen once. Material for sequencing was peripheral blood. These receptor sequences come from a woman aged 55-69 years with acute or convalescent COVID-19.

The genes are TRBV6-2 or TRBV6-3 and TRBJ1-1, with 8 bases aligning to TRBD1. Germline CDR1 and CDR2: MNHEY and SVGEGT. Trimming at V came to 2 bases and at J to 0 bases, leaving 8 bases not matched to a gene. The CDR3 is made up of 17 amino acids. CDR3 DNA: TGTGCCAGCAGTTACGGACAGGGTGATGCTTTGAACACTGAAGCTTTCTTT. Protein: CASSYGQGDALNTEAFF.

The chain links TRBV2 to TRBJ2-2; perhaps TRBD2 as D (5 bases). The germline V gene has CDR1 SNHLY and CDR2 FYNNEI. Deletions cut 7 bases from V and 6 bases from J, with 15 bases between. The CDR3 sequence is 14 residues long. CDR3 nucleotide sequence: TGTGCCAGCATCGGGATTTTTGAGGCCGGGGAGCTGTTTTTT. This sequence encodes CASIGIFEAGELFF.

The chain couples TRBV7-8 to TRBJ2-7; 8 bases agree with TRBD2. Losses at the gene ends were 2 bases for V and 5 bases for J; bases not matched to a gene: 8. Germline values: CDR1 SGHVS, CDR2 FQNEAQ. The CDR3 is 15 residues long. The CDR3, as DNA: TGTGCCAGCAGCTTATTGGCGGGGGGTATCAACGAGCAGTACTTC. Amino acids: CASSLLAGGINEQYF.

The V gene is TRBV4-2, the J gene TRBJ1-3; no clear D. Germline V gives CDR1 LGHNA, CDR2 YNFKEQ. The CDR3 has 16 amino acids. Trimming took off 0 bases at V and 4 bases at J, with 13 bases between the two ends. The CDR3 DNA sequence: TGTGCCAGCAGCCAAGAACTATCTACCTCAGGAAACACCATATATTTT. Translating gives CASSQELSTSGNTIYF.

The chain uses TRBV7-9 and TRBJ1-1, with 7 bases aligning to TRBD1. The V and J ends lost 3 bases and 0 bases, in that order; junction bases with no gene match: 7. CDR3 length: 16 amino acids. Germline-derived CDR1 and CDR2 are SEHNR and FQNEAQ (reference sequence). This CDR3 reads CASSFRTGTMNTEAFF. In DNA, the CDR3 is TGTGCCAGCAGCTTTCGGACAGGAACCATGAACACTGAAGCTTTCTTT. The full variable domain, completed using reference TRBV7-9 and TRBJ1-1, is DTGVSQNPRHKITKRGQNVTFRCDPISEHNRLYWYRQTLGQGPEFLTYFQNEAQLEKSRLLSDRFSAERPKGSFSTLEIQRTEQGDSAMYLCASSFRTGTMNTEAFFGQGTRLTVV.